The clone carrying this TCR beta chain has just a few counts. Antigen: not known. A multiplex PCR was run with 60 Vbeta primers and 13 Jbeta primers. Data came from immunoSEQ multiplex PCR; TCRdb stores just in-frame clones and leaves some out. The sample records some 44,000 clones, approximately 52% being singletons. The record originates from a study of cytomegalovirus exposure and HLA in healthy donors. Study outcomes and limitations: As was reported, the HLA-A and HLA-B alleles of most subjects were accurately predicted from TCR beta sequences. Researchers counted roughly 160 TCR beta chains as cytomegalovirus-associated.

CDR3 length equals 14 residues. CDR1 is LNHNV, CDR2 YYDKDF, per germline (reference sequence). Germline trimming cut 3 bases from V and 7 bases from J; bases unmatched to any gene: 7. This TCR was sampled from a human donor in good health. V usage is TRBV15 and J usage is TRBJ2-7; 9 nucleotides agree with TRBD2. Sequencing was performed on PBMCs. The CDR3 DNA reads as TGTGCCACCAGCAGGGGAGGCCTAGCGGGGGAGCAGTACTTC. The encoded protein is CATSRGGLAGEQYF.